This TCR beta chain was captured in a study of cytomegalovirus exposure and HLA in healthy donors. The CDR3 has 14 residues. Germline loops: CDR1 MNHEY, CDR2 SMNVEV (reference sequence). The ends lost 6 bases at V and 11 bases at J; junction bases unmatched: 9. The PCR had 60 Vbeta and 13 Jbeta primers. Data came from immunoSEQ multiplex PCR; TCRdb stores just in-frame clones and leaves some out. The data hold about 98,000 clones, with about 81% observed a single time. The sequence was collected from a man aged 35 to 55 in good health and CMV-seronegative. The source material was PBMCs. The chain combines TRBV27 with TRBJ1-6; 8 bases align to TRBD1. The DNA for the CDR3 is TGTGCCAGCAGCCCGGGACAGGCTTCTCCACCCCTCCACTTT. Translated: CASSPGQASPPLHF.